Only a few counts were recorded for the clone carrying this TCR beta chain. A patient was excluded if there was uncontrolled infection, other autoimmune disease, pregnancy or lactation. These data come from a study of T cells in Graves' hyperthyroidism and ophthalmopathy. Germline CDR1 MNHNS, CDR2 SASEGT. V lost 6 bases, J lost 1 base, and 7 bases lay in between. There are 13 residues in the CDR3. The source material, RNA transcripts, was used to amplify TCR beta CDR3 regions. Using the HTBI primer set, a first-round RT-PCR was run on the TCR CDR3. TCRdb used MiXCR to reprocess the multiplex PCR reads, holding one entry per CDR3 protein. Of about 400,000 distinct CDR3 sequences listed, over 13% are singletons.

The chain combines TRBV6-1 with TRBJ2-1, with D uncertain. This receptor was identified in a man in his fifties or sixties with Graves' ophthalmopathy. The source material was blood. The CDR3: CASRTQSYNEQFF. The DNA of the CDR3 is TGTGCCAGCAGAACTCAATCCTACAATGAGCAGTTCTTC.